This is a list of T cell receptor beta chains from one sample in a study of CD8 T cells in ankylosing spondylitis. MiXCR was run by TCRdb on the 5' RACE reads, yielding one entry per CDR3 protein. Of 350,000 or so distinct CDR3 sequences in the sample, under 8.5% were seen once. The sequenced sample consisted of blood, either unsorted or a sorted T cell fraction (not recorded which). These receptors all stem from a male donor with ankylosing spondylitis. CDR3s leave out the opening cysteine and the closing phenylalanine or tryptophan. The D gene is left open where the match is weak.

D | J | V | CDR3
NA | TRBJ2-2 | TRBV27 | ASSSRGGELF
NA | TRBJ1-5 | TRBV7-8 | ASSLALANQPQH
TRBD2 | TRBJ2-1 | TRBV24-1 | ATRPTSGGYNEQF
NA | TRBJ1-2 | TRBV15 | ATSRDPGRFGYT
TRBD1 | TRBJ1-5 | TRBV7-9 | ASSLTGLNQPQH
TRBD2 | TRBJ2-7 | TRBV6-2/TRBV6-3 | ASTTSGSYEQY
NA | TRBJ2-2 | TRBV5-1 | ASSLVDTGELF
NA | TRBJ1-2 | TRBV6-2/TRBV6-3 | ASSQQGAGGYT
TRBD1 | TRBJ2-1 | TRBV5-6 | ASSLGRRGGVPDNEQF
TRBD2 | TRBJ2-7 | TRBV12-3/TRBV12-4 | ASSFRAGDEQY
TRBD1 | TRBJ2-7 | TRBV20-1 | SAPWNRGRFEQY
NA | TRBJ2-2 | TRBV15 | ATSFGPTGELF
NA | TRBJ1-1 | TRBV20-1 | SASGNRGTEAF
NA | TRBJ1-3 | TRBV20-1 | SAPTGPTGNTIY
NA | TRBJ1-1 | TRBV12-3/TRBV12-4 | ASSQTGTYTEAF
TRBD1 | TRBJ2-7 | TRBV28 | ASSLSLGQGLHEQY
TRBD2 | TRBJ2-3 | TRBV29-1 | SANLGTSGNPDTQY
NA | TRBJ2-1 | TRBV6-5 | ASSYSGAGPDRSYNEQF
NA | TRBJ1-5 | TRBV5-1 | ASSIGGYSNQPQH
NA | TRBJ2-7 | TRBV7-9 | ASSFGRGYYEQY
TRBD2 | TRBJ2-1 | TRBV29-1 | SVAVTSGNEQF
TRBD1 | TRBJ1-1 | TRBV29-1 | SAAFTGGNTEAF
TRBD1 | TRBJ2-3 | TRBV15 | ATSRSLDRGTDTQY
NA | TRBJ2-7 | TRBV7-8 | ASSGTFSYEQY
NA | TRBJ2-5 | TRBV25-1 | ASSEFGEETQY
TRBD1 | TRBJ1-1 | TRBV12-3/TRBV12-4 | ASSWDPGQATTEAF
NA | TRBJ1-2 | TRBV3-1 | ASSHHSSNYGYT
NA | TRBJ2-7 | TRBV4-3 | ASSPGLLYEQY
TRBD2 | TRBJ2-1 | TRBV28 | ASTLGLAGGGEQF
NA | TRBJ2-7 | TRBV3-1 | ASITPGGAAYEQY
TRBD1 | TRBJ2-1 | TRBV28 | ASQDRGHVNEQF
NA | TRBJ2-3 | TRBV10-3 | AISEARRSTDTQY
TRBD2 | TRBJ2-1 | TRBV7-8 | ASSLSSGRGHNEQF
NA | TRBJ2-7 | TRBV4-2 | ASSQEISRSYEQY
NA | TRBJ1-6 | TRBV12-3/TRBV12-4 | ASTDWGPRRSPLH
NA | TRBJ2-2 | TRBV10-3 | AISAVSRNTGELF
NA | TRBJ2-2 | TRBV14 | ASSQEWGLGGELF
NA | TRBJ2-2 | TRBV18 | ASSPGAANTGELF
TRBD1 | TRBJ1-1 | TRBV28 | ASSLREQGALGHNNFGWNTEAF
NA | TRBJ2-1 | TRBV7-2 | ASSFRQAEQF
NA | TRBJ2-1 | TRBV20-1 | SARTTNSYNEQF
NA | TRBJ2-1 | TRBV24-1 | ATSDSPSDEQF
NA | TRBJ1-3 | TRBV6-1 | ASSRGDSGNTIY
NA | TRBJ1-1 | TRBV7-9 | ASTLLQGFTEAF
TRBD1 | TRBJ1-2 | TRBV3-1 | ASSTGDWNGYT
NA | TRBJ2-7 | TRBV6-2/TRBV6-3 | ASTRGALVLEQY
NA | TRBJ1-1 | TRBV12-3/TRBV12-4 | ASRKQVNTEAF
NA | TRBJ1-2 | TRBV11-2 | ASSLEARRNGYT
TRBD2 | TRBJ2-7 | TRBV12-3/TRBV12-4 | ASRLTSGRGEQY
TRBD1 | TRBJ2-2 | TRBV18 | ASSPHPLQGGNTGELF
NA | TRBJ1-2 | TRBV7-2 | ASSLDVGGYT
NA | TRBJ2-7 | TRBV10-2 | ASSEPGDRAYEQY
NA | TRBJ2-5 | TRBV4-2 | ASSQESGQETQY
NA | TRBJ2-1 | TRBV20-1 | SAMGGAARLEQF
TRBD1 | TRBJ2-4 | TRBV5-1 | ASSSDPGTGLNIQY
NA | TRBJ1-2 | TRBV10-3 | AISSLGSPYGYT
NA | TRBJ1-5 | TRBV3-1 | ASSQDRSSQPQH
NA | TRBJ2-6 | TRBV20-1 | SALGDSGANVLT